This T cell receptor beta chain was profiled in a study of technical replicates of blood from four donors (dated by TCRdb to about 2017). A remark on this clone: Which antigen it targets is not known. Per-base qualities were not stored, and no clone one base away is much larger.

From V the trimming removes 9 bases and from J it removes 1 base, while the gene matches leave 2 bases of the junction unaccounted for. Including the terminal cysteine and phenylalanine, the CDR3 comprises 13 residues. Just CDR3 DNA is preserved here, 39 bases in frame from base 1. The germline V gene provides CDR1 ENHRY and CDR2 SYGVKD. Receptor libraries were prepared by the immunoSEQ multiplex PCR assay. Here the immuneACCESS table is served through TCRdb, limited to in-frame sequences with V and J called. Missing clones are a known gap in these copies; in checked studies unresolved V genes cover under half, and the rest lacks a known reason. This sample is represented by fewer than 90,000 clones; around 92% of them were singletons. Of the sample, less than 0.5% falls within the top ten clones.

In this chain, TRBV10-3 is recombined with TRBJ1-1, and TRBD1 aligns with 10 junction nucleotides. The receptor was isolated from a human donor in good health. Input material: T cells isolated from PBMCs. The nucleotides are TGTGCCATGGACAGGGGGGAGAACACTGAAGCTTTCTTT. Its amino acids are CAMDRGENTEAFF.